These 20 T cell receptor beta chains came from one sample sequenced in a study of cytomegalovirus exposure and HLA in healthy donors. PCR employed 60 Vbeta and 13 Jbeta primers. Profiled with immunoSEQ multiplex PCR; TCRdb holds only in-frame clones, not every one. The sample records 90,000 to 100,000 clones, roughly 76% being singletons. The sequenced sample consisted of PBMCs. Receptors originate from a woman aged 60-75 years in good health and CMV-seropositive.

The V and J genes are TRBV30 and TRBJ2-1, with 7 bases lining up with TRBD2. The CDR3 sequence is 15 residues long. The germline CDR1 and CDR2 sequences are GTSNPN and SVGIG (reference sequence). The ends lost 0 bases at V and 7 bases at J; junction bases unmatched: 9. The CDR3 protein is CAWSVGLAEINEQFF. CDR3 coding DNA: TGTGCCTGGAGTGTTGGTCTAGCGGAGATTAATGAGCAGTTCTTC.

V and J are TRBV29-1 and TRBJ2-5, with 8 bases aligning to TRBD1. V lost 3 bases, J lost 5 bases, and 2 bases stayed unmatched. Germline CDR1 SQVTM, CDR2 ANQGSEA. There are 12 residues in the CDR3. Written as DNA, the CDR3 is TGCAGCGTTGAGACAGGGGCGGAGACCCAGTACTTC. This sequence encodes CSVETGAETQYF. The complete variable domain, with remaining parts taken from reference TRBV29-1 and TRBJ2-5, reads SAVISQKPSRDICQRGTSLTIQCQVDSQVTMMFWYRQQPGQSLTLIATANQGSEATYESGFVIDKFPISRPNLTFSTLTVSNMSPEDSSIYLCSVETGAETQYFGPGTRLLVL.

The J gene is TRBJ2-7, the V gene TRBV10-2, with 9 nucleotides matching TRBD1. Germline CDR1 is WSHSY and CDR2 is SAAADI. The ends lost 6 bases at V and 4 bases at J; junction bases unmatched: 4. The CDR3 length is 13 residues. The CDR3 sequence: CASRRTGEYEQYF. The CDR3 coding sequence is TGCGCCAGCAGACGGACAGGGGAATACGAGCAGTACTTC.

This clone was observed at least ten times. The V gene is TRBV4-2, the J gene TRBJ1-1; D is ambiguous. The CDR3 runs 15 residues. Germline V gene lookup returns CDR1 LGHNA and CDR2 YNFKEQ. The V end lost 0 bases, the J end lost 5 bases, and 13 bases lay between the germline ends. CDR3 DNA: TGTGCCAGCAGCCAAGATGCCGGGGTGGGGACTGAAGCTTTCTTT. Protein product: CASSQDAGVGTEAFF.

The rearrangement uses TRBV30 and TRBJ2-1, with 9 positions matching TRBD1. The CDR3 runs 11 residues. CDR1 and CDR2 from the germline V gene are GTSNPN and SVGIG (reference sequence). V lost 5 bases and J lost 12; bases outside the gene matches: 5. Here the CDR3 DNA reads TGTGCCTGGTCTACAGGGGGCTGGCAGTTCTTC. It yields the protein CAWSTGGWQFF.

This chain connects TRBV6-1 to TRBJ1-4, with D unclear. CDR1 MNHNS and CDR2 SASEGT come from the germline V gene. The ends were cut back, 6 bases at V and 5 bases at J, with 7 bases in the middle. This CDR3 contains 12 residues. The CDR3 loop is CASSGGNEKLFF. CDR3 coding DNA: TGTGCCAGCAGCGGCGGAAATGAAAAACTGTTTTTT.

The chain joins TRBV19 to TRBJ2-1, with D possibly being TRBD1 (6 bases). V lost 5 bases, J lost 4 bases, and 12 bases lay in between. CDR1 and CDR2 (germline): LNHDA, SQIVND (reference sequence). The CDR3 spans 14 residues. Here the CDR3 DNA reads TGTGCCAGTAGTCAGGGGATGGAATACAATGAGCAGTTCTTC. Translated: CASSQGMEYNEQFF.

This clone was counted only a few times. The rearrangement uses TRBV12-5 and TRBJ1-2; D might be TRBD1 (5 bases). V lost 6 bases and J lost 7, with 18 bases in between. The CDR3 extends over 14 amino acids. The V gene's germline CDR1 is LGHNT and CDR2 FRNRAP. CDR3 nucleotide sequence: TGTGCTAGTGGGCCGCCGGGACTTAGAGGTGGCTACACCTTC. It encodes CASGPPGLRGGYTF.

There are a few counts of this clone. The genes are TRBV10-3 and TRBJ1-1; D uncertain. This CDR3 is built from 14 residues. V shed 7 bases and J shed 1 base, with 13 bases lying between them. Germline-derived CDR1 and CDR2 are ENHRY and SYGVKD. This CDR3 reads CAIKHDTGNTEAFF. CDR3 coding DNA: TGTGCCATCAAACACGATACGGGGAACACTGAAGCTTTCTTT.

The V gene is TRBV6-1, the J gene TRBJ2-3, with D possibly being TRBD1 (5 bases). Deletions cut 7 bases from V and 2 bases from J, with 16 bases between. The CDR3 sequence is 15 residues long. Germline CDR1 is MNHNS and CDR2 is SASEGT. DNA of the CDR3: TGTGCCAGCAATGGAGTGGCAGGGCCCACAGATACGCAGTATTTT. This gives the protein CASNGVAGPTDTQYF.

This rearrangement joins TRBV4-1 to TRBJ2-5; perhaps TRBD2 as D (7 bases). Trimming left V 5 bases short and J 2 bases short, with 15 bases between. The CDR3 is 15 amino acids. Germline CDR1 reads MGHRA; CDR2 reads YSYEKL. CDR3 residues: CASSSWGRGQETQYF. The CDR3 DNA reads as TGCGCCAGCAGCAGCTGGGGGAGGGGGCAAGAGACCCAGTACTTC.

The chain carries TRBV14 and TRBJ2-3; TRBD2 might be the D (5 bases). Deletions cut 4 bases from V and 0 bases from J, with 11 bases between. From germline, CDR1 is SGHDN and CDR2 FVKESK. This CDR3 has 15 residues. The CDR3 spells CASSPPGSSTDTQYF. The CDR3 nucleotides are TGTGCCAGCAGCCCACCGGGATCGAGCACAGATACGCAGTATTTT.

In its sample, this clone was seen a few times. The J gene is TRBJ1-3, the V gene TRBV10-1; 8 nucleotides agree with TRBD1. Per germline, CDR1 WNHNN and CDR2 SYGVQD (reference sequence). V was clipped by 3 bases and J by 0 bases; unmatched bases: 1. This CDR3 comprises 15 residues. Written as DNA, the CDR3 is TGCGCCAGCAGTGATGGGACAGGCTCTGGAAACACCATATATTTT. Translation: CASSDGTGSGNTIYF.

The genes are TRBV9 and TRBJ2-1; a possible D gene is TRBD1 (5 bases). Trimming shortened V by 0 bases and J by 3 bases, and 10 bases separated the two germline ends. The germline V gene encodes CDR1 SGDLS and CDR2 YYNGEE. This CDR3 spans 15 amino acids. In DNA form, the CDR3 reads TGTGCCAGCAGCGTAGCGGAAGGGGTCTACAATGAGCAGTTCTTC. It is translated as CASSVAEGVYNEQFF.

The V gene is TRBV2, the J gene TRBJ2-7; D is possibly TRBD2 (5 bases). CDR1 and CDR2 from the germline V gene are SNHLY and FYNNEI. The CDR3 totals 16 residues. Trimming took off 2 bases at V and 6 bases at J, with 20 bases between the two ends. The CDR3: CASSEKYGKGVREQYF. DNA for the CDR3: TGTGCCAGCAGTGAAAAATATGGTAAGGGAGTGCGCGAGCAGTACTTC.

The genes are TRBV2 and TRBJ2-7; D unclear. Per the germline V gene, CDR1 is SNHLY and CDR2 is FYNNEI. The CDR3 has 12 residues. V dropped 2 bases and J dropped 2 bases, with 4 bases sitting between them. For the CDR3, the DNA is TGTGCCAGCAGTGAACAGGCCTACGAGCAGTACTTC. This gives the protein CASSEQAYEQYF. Full variable domain (remainder filled in from reference TRBV2 and TRBJ2-7): EPEVTQTPSHQVTQMGQEVILRCVPISNHLYFYWYRQILGQKVEFLVSFYNNEISEKSEIFDDQFSVERPDGSNFTLKIRSTKLEDSAMYFCASSEQAYEQYFGPGTRLTVT.

V usage is TRBV14 and J usage is TRBJ1-4; D gene uncertain. Germline V gives CDR1 SGHDN, CDR2 FVKESK. CDR3 length equals 12 residues. V dropped 0 bases and J dropped 13 bases, with 9 bases sitting between them. The DNA of the CDR3 is TGTGCCAGCAGCCAAGATCGTACAGTACTGTTTTTT. It encodes CASSQDRTVLFF.

This clone was detected only a few times. The chain links TRBV11-2 to TRBJ1-1; TRBD1 is a possible D gene (5 bases). Trimming removed 0 bases at V and 10 bases at J, with 18 bases between. In germline, CDR1 is SGHAT, CDR2 FQNNGV. This CDR3 contains 15 residues. CDR3: CASSLDLLAVGGAFF. The CDR3 DNA follows: TGTGCCAGCAGCTTAGATTTACTGGCCGTGGGGGGAGCTTTCTTT.

The chain joins TRBV6-1 to TRBJ2-5; 7 bases map to TRBD1. Matching the DNA end better, TRBJ2-7 makes the J call doubtful. The CDR3 contains 15 residues. CDR1 and CDR2 (germline): MNHNS, SASEGT. CDR3 bases: TGTGCCAGCAGTGGTAACCGGGACAGTTTTTACGAGCAGTACTTC. Protein: CASSGNRDSFYEQYF.

V is TRBV6-4 and J is TRBJ2-1, with D perhaps TRBD2 (6 bases). The V gene's germline CDR1 is MRHNA and CDR2 SNTAGT. The CDR3 contains 14 residues. The ends were cut back, 6 bases at V and 0 bases at J, with 9 bases in the middle. The CDR3 loop reads CASRRGSSYNEQFF. In DNA, the CDR3 is TGTGCCAGCAGGCGGGGTAGCTCCTACAATGAGCAGTTCTTC.